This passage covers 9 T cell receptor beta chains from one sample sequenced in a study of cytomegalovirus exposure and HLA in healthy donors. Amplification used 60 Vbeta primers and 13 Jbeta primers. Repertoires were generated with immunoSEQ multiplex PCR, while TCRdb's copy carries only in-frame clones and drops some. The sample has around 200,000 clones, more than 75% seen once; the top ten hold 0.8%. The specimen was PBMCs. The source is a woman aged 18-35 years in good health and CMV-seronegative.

The CDR3 bases are TGTGCCAGCAGTGAATGGGGGGGACTTAGCTCCTACGAGCAGTACTTC. Translating it yields CASSEWGGLSSYEQYF. The rearrangement joins TRBV6-1 to TRBJ2-5, with 7 positions matching TRBD2. The assigned J gene may be wrong: the sequence end matches TRBJ2-7 better. This CDR3 is 16 amino acids long. Germline CDR1 and CDR2: MNHNS and SASEGT.

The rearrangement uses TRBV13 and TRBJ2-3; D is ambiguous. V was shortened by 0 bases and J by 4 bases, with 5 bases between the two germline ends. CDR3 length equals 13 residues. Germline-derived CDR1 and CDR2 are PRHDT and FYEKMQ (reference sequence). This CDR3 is CASSLGYADTQYF. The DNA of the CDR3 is TGTGCCAGCAGCTTAGGCTATGCAGATACGCAGTATTTT.

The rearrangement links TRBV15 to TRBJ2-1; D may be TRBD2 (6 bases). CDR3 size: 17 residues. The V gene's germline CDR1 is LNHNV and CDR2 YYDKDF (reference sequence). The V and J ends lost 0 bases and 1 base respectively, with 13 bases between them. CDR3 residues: CATSRDSPSASYNEQFF. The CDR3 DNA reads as TGTGCCACCAGCAGAGATTCCCCTAGCGCGTCCTACAATGAGCAGTTCTTC.

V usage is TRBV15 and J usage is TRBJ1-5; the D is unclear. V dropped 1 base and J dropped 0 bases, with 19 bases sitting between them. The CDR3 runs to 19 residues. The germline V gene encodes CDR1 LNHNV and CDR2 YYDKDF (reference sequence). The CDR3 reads CATSRGGGRTLASNQPQHF. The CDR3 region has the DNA TGTGCCACCAGCAGAGGAGGCGGCAGGACCCTAGCTAGCAATCAGCCCCAGCATTTT.

This CDR3 reads CASSFTSGFGGEQYF. In nucleotides, the CDR3 is TGTGCCAGCAGTTTCACTAGCGGCTTTGGGGGCGAGCAGTACTTC. This chain links TRBV6-1 with TRBJ2-7, with TRBD2 matching over 8 bases. Per the germline V gene, CDR1 is MNHNS and CDR2 is SASEGT. CDR3 length: 15 residues. The trim removed 5 bases at V and 6 bases at J, leaving 12 bases unmatched.

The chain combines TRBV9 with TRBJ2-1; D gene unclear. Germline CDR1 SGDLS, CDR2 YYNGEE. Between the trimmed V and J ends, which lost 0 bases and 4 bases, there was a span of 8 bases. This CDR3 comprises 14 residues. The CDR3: CASSVGYGYNEQFF. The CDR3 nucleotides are TGTGCCAGCAGCGTAGGGTACGGGTACAATGAGCAGTTCTTC.

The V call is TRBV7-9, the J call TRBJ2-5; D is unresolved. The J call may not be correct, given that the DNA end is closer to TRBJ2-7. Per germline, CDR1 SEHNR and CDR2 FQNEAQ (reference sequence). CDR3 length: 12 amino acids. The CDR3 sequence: CASSRSSYEQYF. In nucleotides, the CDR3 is TGTGCCAGCAGCCGGAGCTCCTACGAGCAGTACTTC.

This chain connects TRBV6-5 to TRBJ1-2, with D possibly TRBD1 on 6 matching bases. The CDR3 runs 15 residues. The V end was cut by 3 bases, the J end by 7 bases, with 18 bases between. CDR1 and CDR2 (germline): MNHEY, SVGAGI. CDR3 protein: CASSYFFEGDIGYTF. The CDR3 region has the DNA TGTGCCAGCAGTTATTTTTTTGAGGGGGATATTGGCTACACCTTC.

The CDR3 here is CASSEGGQAEAFF. Here the CDR3 DNA reads TGTGCCAGCAGTGAGGGGGGGCAGGCTGAAGCTTTCTTT. The rearrangement uses TRBV2 and TRBJ1-1; a weak D match, TRBD1 (6 bases). The V end was cut by 3 bases, the J end by 6 bases, with 11 bases between. The CDR3 length is 13 residues. Germline V gene data show CDR1 as SNHLY and CDR2 as FYNNEI. The full variable domain, its missing parts supplied by reference TRBV2 and TRBJ1-1, is EPEVTQTPSHQVTQMGQEVILRCVPISNHLYFYWYRQILGQKVEFLVSFYNNEISEKSEIFDDQFSVERPDGSNFTLKIRSTKLEDSAMYFCASSEGGQAEAFFGQGTRLTVV.